These 18 T cell receptor beta chains originate from one sample sequenced in a study of control samples from healthy donors and cancer patients. This table comes from immunoSEQ multiplex PCR, and its TCRdb copy is limited to in-frame clones, with some not included. In the table there are around 30,000 clones, 86% of which are singletons. Sequenced material: PBMCs. These receptors were collected from a woman aged 40 to 49 with lung cancer.

The rearrangement links TRBV3-1 (or the pseudogene TRBV3-2) to TRBJ2-2; 8 positions match TRBD2. Germline V gene sequence: CDR1 LGHDT, CDR2 YNNKEL (reference sequence). CDR3 length: 14 residues. V was clipped by 6 bases and J by 3 bases; unmatched bases: 3. CDR3 in amino acids: CASSTSGYTGELFF. CDR3 bases: TGTGCCAGCAGTACTAGCGGATACACCGGGGAGCTGTTTTTT.

The chain is built from TRBV5-5 and TRBJ2-7; a weak D match, TRBD2 (6 bases). Trimming removed 2 bases at V and 6 bases at J, with 12 bases between. CDR3 length equals 13 residues. Germline V gives CDR1 SGHKS, CDR2 YYEKEE (reference sequence). The chain's CDR3 is CASSFSGRSEQYF. In DNA, the CDR3 is TGTGCCAGCAGCTTCTCAGGGAGGAGCGAGCAGTACTTC.

The gene calls are TRBV5-4 and TRBJ2-1; D not resolved. CDR1 is SGHNT and CDR2 is YYREEE in the germline V gene (reference sequence). The CDR3 extends over 12 amino acids. The V end lost 4 bases, the J end lost 7 bases, and 9 bases lay between the germline ends. Here the CDR3 reads CASSVLGNEQFF. The CDR3 region has the DNA TGTGCCAGCAGCGTTTTGGGGAATGAGCAGTTCTTC.

V and J are TRBV29-1 and TRBJ1-4; TRBD1 might be the D (5 bases). Trimming shortened V by 3 bases and J by 9 bases, and 11 bases separated the two germline ends. Germline values: CDR1 SQVTM, CDR2 ANQGSEA. The CDR3 sequence is 12 residues long. CDR3 nucleotide sequence: TGCAGCGTTGATGGCGGGGGTAAAAAACTGTTTTTT. Encoded protein: CSVDGGGKKLFF.

The chain uses TRBV6-5 and TRBJ1-1; no firm D call. Germline V gene sequence: CDR1 MNHEY, CDR2 SVGAGI. Trimming removed 6 bases at V and 7 bases at J, with 9 bases between. CDR3 length: 11 amino acids. The CDR3 region has the DNA TGTGCCAGCAGCGAGGAAAATGAAGCTTTCTTT. Protein: CASSEENEAFF.

The rearrangement joins TRBV30 to TRBJ1-5; TRBD1 matches at 8 bases. Trimming at V came to 2 bases and at J to 6 bases, leaving 6 bases not matched to a gene. Germline V CDR1 and CDR2: GTSNPN, SVGIG (reference sequence). This CDR3 contains 14 residues. The CDR3 here is CAWSRTGNSQPQHF. DNA for the CDR3: TGTGCCTGGAGTAGGACAGGGAATAGTCAGCCCCAGCATTTT. The whole variable domain, remainder taken from reference TRBV30 and TRBJ1-5, is SQTIHQWPATLVQPVGSPLSLECTVEGTSNPNLYWYRQAAGRGLQLLFYSVGIGQISSEVPQNLSASRPQDRQFILSSKKLLLSDSGFYLCAWSRTGNSQPQHFGDGTRLSIL.

This clone was recorded only once. Here the CDR3 reads CASSLGGGYTF. As DNA, the CDR3 is TGTGCCAGCAGCCTTGGGGGCGGCTACACCTTC. J is TRBJ1-2 and V is TRBV7-3, with D tentatively TRBD1 (6 bases). Germline V gene lookup returns CDR1 SGHTA and CDR2 FQGTGA. CDR3 length equals 11 residues. V gave up 5 bases and J gave up 8 bases, with 9 bases separating them.

The chain joins TRBV5-1 to TRBJ2-7; TRBD2 matches at 14 bases. V was clipped by 0 bases and J by 7 bases; unmatched bases: 12. This CDR3 has 18 amino acids. Germline CDR1 is SGHRS and CDR2 is YFSETQ. The CDR3: CASSLGLAGGPFSREQYF. The CDR3 DNA reads TGCGCCAGCAGCTTGGGACTAGCGGGGGGGCCCTTCTCTAGAGAGCAGTACTTC.

The chain combines TRBV7-9 with TRBJ1-1, with D hard to call. Trimming cost V 5 bases and J 1 base, with 11 bases left between them. CDR1 and CDR2 from the germline V gene are SEHNR and FQNEAQ (reference sequence). The CDR3 has 14 amino acids. The CDR3 spells CASSDFRGNTEAFF. The CDR3 DNA is TGTGCCAGCAGCGACTTTCGTGGGAACACTGAAGCTTTCTTT.

The J gene is TRBJ2-3, the V gene TRBV5-8; maybe TRBD1 (6 bases). With 4 bases removed from V and 0 bases from J, the gap between germline ends came to 12 bases. CDR1 is SGHTS, CDR2 YDEGEE, per germline. The CDR3 is made up of 15 amino acids. CDR3 loop: CASSIRTASTDTQYF. The CDR3, as DNA: TGTGCCAGCAGCATCCGGACAGCTAGCACAGATACGCAGTATTTT.

The rearrangement links TRBV28 to TRBJ2-5; no clear D gene. Germline CDR1 reads MDHEN; CDR2 reads SYDVKM. This CDR3 region has 12 residues. V lost 5 bases and J 4 bases, leaving 8 bases between the germline ends. For the CDR3, the DNA is TGTGCCAGCAGTCCACACGGAGAGACCCAGTACTTC. This codes for CASSPHGETQYF.

V is TRBV19 and J is TRBJ2-7; D is possibly TRBD1 (5 bases). CDR3 size: 15 residues. Trimming took 5 bases from V and 4 from J, leaving 18 bases between them. Per the germline V gene, CDR1 is LNHDA and CDR2 is SQIVND (reference sequence). CDR3 protein: CASSSRAGSRYEQYF. In DNA form, the CDR3 reads TGTGCCAGTAGTTCCAGGGCAGGGTCGCGGTACGAGCAGTACTTC.

J is TRBJ2-1 and V is TRBV27; D uncertain. The CDR3 is 14 residues long. Germline CDR1 is MNHEY and CDR2 is SMNVEV (reference sequence). V dropped 5 bases and J dropped 5 bases, with 13 bases sitting between them. The CDR3 nucleotides are TGTGCCAGCAGTCCCCGCGGCCGTAACAATGAGCAGTTCTTC. Residues: CASSPRGRNNEQFF.

Turning to this clone: Other DNA variants within this sample encode the same CDR3. The chain uses TRBV5-1 and TRBJ1-1; D is unresolved. The length of the CDR3 is 12 residues. V lost 0 bases, J lost 8 bases, and 8 bases lay in between. The germline CDR1 and CDR2 sequences are SGHRS and YFSETQ. DNA for the CDR3: TGCGCCAGCAGCTTGGTGGCAGACGAAGCTTTCTTT. Encoded protein: CASSLVADEAFF.

This clone was found a few times. Within the sample, other DNA sequences also encode this same CDR3. The rearrangement uses TRBV7-2 and TRBJ2-5, with TRBD2 matching over 7 bases. Trimming removed 3 bases from V and 3 bases from J; junction bases left unmatched: 1. Germline-derived CDR1 and CDR2 are SGHTA and FQGNSA. The CDR3 covers 13 residues. The CDR3 loop reads CASSFAGEETQYF. DNA for the CDR3: TGTGCCAGCAGCTTCGCGGGGGAAGAGACCCAGTACTTC.

This clone has just one count. The genes are TRBV9 and TRBJ2-7; tentatively, D is TRBD2 (7 bases). Germline V gene data show CDR1 as SGDLS and CDR2 as YYNGEE. Trimming left V 0 bases short and J 4 bases short, with 11 bases between. There are 14 residues in the CDR3. The CDR3 region has the DNA TGTGCCAGCAGCGTAGATGCGGGGGCTTACGAGCAGTACTTC. This gives the protein CASSVDAGAYEQYF.

This clone has more than one count but fewer than ten. The chain combines TRBV12-3 or TRBV12-4 with TRBJ2-1, with unresolved D. The V end lost 11 bases, the J end lost 4 bases, and 9 bases lay between the germline ends. This CDR3 spans 11 amino acids. CDR3 in DNA: TGTGCCTCGGCAGAATACAATGAGCAGTTCTTC. It is translated as CASAEYNEQFF.

The V call is TRBV11-3, the J call TRBJ2-1; D remains unclear. This CDR3 has 12 residues. Germline CDR1 SGHNT, CDR2 YENEEA. V was trimmed by 1 base and J by 10 bases, leaving 8 bases between them. Here the CDR3 DNA reads TGTGCCAGCAGCTTAGTTACTCGGGAGCAGTTCTTC. Residues: CASSLVTREQFF.